The 6 T cell receptor beta chains given below trace back to one sample, sequenced in a study of CD8 T cells in ankylosing spondylitis. Overall study findings and caveats: A TCR beta motif made of several highly homologous variants seemed typical of ankylosing spondylitis blood.

Using its own MiXCR run on the 5' RACE reads, TCRdb lists one record per CDR3 protein. The sample holds about 700,000 distinct CDR3 sequences, around 20% seen once. These receptors' antigens are unknown. Sequenced: blood, either unsorted or a sorted T cell fraction (not recorded which). These receptors were obtained from a male donor with ankylosing spondylitis.

The chain links TRBV7-7 to TRBJ2-7, with 7 bases lining up with TRBD1. CDR1 SSHAT and CDR2 FNYEAQ come from the germline V gene (reference sequence). The CDR3 extends over 16 amino acids. V lost 2 bases to trimming and J lost 7 bases; unmatched junction nucleotides: 14. The CDR3 region has the DNA TGTGCCAGCAGCTTAAATGAGAGGGGGCCTCGCTCGGAGCAGTACTTC. This gives the protein CASSLNERGPRSEQYF.

This clonotype occurred many times. The rearrangement links TRBV20-1 to TRBJ2-1, with no clear D. The CDR3 length is 10 residues. CDR1 and CDR2 from the germline V gene are DFQATT and SNEGSKA (reference sequence). V was pared by 2 bases and J by 9 bases, with 5 bases between. The CDR3 sequence is CSARYVEQFF. The CDR3 DNA reads as TGCAGTGCTAGATACGTTGAGCAGTTCTTC.

This chain links TRBV7-3 with TRBJ2-3; D is perhaps TRBD1 (5 bases). Germline values: CDR1 SGHTA, CDR2 FQGTGA. The CDR3 covers 15 residues. V shed 0 bases and J shed 3 bases, with 10 bases lying between them. CDR3 nucleotides: TGTGCCAGCAGCTTAACGGCAGGGAATACAGATACGCAGTATTTT. Protein product: CASSLTAGNTDTQYF.

This chain connects TRBV14 to TRBJ2-2; the D is unclear. The CDR3 length is 15 residues. V lost 4 bases and J 0 bases, leaving 9 bases between the germline ends. Germline V CDR1 and CDR2: SGHDN, FVKESK. The DNA for the CDR3 is TGTGCCAGCAGCCCTACCGTCGCGAACACCGGGGAGCTGTTTTTT. It yields the protein CASSPTVANTGELFF. Combining the CDR3 with reference TRBV14 and TRBJ2-2 gives the whole variable domain EAGVTQFPSHSVIEKGQTVTLRCDPISGHDNLYWYRRVMGKEIKFLLHFVKESKQDESGMPNNRFLAERTGGTYSTLKVQPAELEDSGVYFCASSPTVANTGELFFGEGSRLTVL.

This chain connects TRBV2 to TRBJ2-7, with TRBD2 matching 9 bases. The germline V gene has CDR1 SNHLY and CDR2 FYNNEI. V was clipped by 6 bases and J by 2 bases; unmatched bases: 8. This CDR3 has 15 amino acids. In DNA form, the CDR3 reads TGTGCCAGCAGCGCAGGACTAGCGTATACCTACGAGCAGTACTTC. Translation gives CASSAGLAYTYEQYF.

This clonotype was counted between two and nine times. The genes are TRBV2 and TRBJ2-7; 15 bases map to TRBD2. Per the germline V gene, CDR1 is SNHLY and CDR2 is FYNNEI. The junction had 9 bases not matched to a gene; V was cut back by 3 bases and J by 0 bases. The CDR3 is 19 amino acids. The CDR3 region is CASSDWLGLAGGLSYEQYF. CDR3 in DNA: TGTGCCAGCAGTGATTGGTTGGGACTAGCGGGGGGACTCTCCTACGAGCAGTACTTC.